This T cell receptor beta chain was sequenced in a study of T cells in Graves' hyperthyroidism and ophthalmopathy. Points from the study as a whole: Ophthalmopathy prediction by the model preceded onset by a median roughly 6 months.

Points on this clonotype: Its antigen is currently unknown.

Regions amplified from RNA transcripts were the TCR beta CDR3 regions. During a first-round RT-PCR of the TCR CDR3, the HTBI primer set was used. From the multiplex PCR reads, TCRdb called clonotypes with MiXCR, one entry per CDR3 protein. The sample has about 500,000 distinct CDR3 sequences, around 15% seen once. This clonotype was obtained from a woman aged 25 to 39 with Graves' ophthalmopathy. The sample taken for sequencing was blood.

CDR3 nucleotides: TGTGCCAGCAGCTCACTTGCCAGGAGTGGCAATGAGCAGTTCTTC. Its translation: CASSSLARSGNEQFF. The chain recombines TRBV7-3 with TRBJ2-1; D unresolved. Trimming removed 4 bases from V and 6 bases from J, with 16 bases in between. Germline V gene lookup returns CDR1 SGHTA and CDR2 FQGTGA. The CDR3 runs 15 residues.